These 10 T cell receptor beta chains originate from one sample sequenced in a study of blood T cells in healthy people across ages. Next came a second PCR, run for roughly 6 to 11 cycles, which used a sample-barcoded 5' primer along with a J-beta primer mix. TCRdb redid the calling of the 5' RACE reads with MiXCR, one entry per CDR3 protein. The sample consists of about 1.5 million distinct CDR3 sequences, approximately 42% of them appearing once. The sequenced sample was blood. Receptor source: a woman between 18 and 29 years old in good health.

The gene calls are TRBV7-3 and TRBJ2-7; 7 positions agree with TRBD2. CDR3 size: 14 residues. CDR1 is SGHTA, CDR2 FQGTGA, per germline. Trimming cost V 1 base and J 1 base; bases outside gene matches: 1. CDR3 nucleotide sequence: TGTGCCAGCAGCTTAAATAGCGGGTCCTACGAGCAGTACTTC. Amino acids: CASSLNSGSYEQYF.

The chain is built from TRBV20-1 and TRBJ2-4, with D perhaps TRBD1 (6 bases). Near its end, the DNA agrees better with TRBJ2-7, so the J call may be wrong. The length of the CDR3 is 16 residues. The germline V gene encodes CDR1 DFQATT and CDR2 SNEGSKA (reference sequence). CDR3 nucleotides: TGCAGTGCCTACACCCCGGGGCAGGGGCTATCCTACGAGCAGTACTTC. Protein product: CSAYTPGQGLSYEQYF.

This clonotype was found many times. Germline and junction disagree at one end, which may indicate a read error. This chain links TRBV4-1 with TRBJ1-1; a possible D gene is TRBD1 (6 bases). CDR1 and CDR2 (germline): MGHRA, YSYEKL. The CDR3 loop spans 11 amino acids. Here the CDR3 reads CASSQGTEAFF. The CDR3, as DNA: TGTGCCAGCAGTCAGGGGACTGAAGCTTTCTTT.

This clonotype was seen a few times. The chain carries TRBV3-1 and TRBJ1-1; a possible D gene is TRBD1 (5 bases). V lost 3 bases and J 4 bases, leaving 15 bases between the germline ends. The V gene's germline CDR1 is LGHDT and CDR2 YNNKEL (reference sequence). There are 15 residues in the CDR3. The CDR3 DNA reads as TGTGCCAGCAGCCACGCCCGGGGGAGAGCCACTGAAGCTTTCTTT. It translates to CASSHARGRATEAFF.

As regards this clonotype: The junction departs from germline at one end; a sequencing error may be responsible. This sequence joins TRBV20-1 and TRBJ2-7, with D possibly TRBD1 on 6 matching bases. Looked up from germline, CDR1 is DFQATT and CDR2 is SNEGSKA (reference sequence). This CDR3 spans 13 amino acids. CDR3 loop: CSANDRTPYEQCF. CDR3 sequence (DNA): TGCAGTGCAAACGACAGGACTCCCTACGAGCAGTGCTTC.

V gene TRBV7-2 combines with J gene TRBJ2-5; 11 nucleotides align to TRBD2. J gave up 5 bases and V 1 base, and 3 bases lay outside the gene matches. The CDR3 extends over 15 amino acids. Germline assignment: CDR1 SGHTA and CDR2 FQGNSA. CDR3: CASSLGLAGFETQYF. The CDR3 coding sequence is TGTGCCAGCAGCTTAGGACTAGCGGGGTTTGAGACCCAGTACTTC.

This clonotype was seen more than once but under ten times. The V call is TRBV7-8, the J call TRBJ2-3; tentatively, D is TRBD2 (5 bases). The CDR3 consists of 16 residues. The germline gives CDR1 SGHVS, CDR2 FQNEAQ. The V end lost 1 base, the J end lost 0 bases, and 11 bases lay between the germline ends. CDR3 loop: CASSLVVGLSTDTQYF. The CDR3, as DNA: TGTGCCAGCAGCTTAGTAGTTGGACTTAGCACAGATACGCAGTATTTT.

The gene calls are TRBV5-1 and TRBJ2-5; 10 bases line up with TRBD1. From germline, CDR1 is SGHRS and CDR2 YFSETQ. The trim removed 4 bases at V and 3 bases at J, leaving 6 bases unmatched. The CDR3 spans 15 residues. CDR3 bases: TGCGCCAGCAGCAACTACGGGACAGGGGAAGAGACCCAGTACTTC. Encoded protein: CASSNYGTGEETQYF.

This clonotype was seen a handful of times. The chain employs TRBV9 and TRBJ2-1; 11 bases line up with TRBD2. V lost 5 bases, J lost 12 bases, and 10 bases stayed unmatched. Germline loops: CDR1 SGDLS, CDR2 YYNGEE. The CDR3 is 14 amino acids. CDR3 sequence reads: CASRTGVTSGGQFF. The CDR3 region has the DNA TGTGCCAGCAGGACAGGGGTCACTAGCGGGGGGCAGTTCTTC.

This clonotype appeared a few times. The chain joins TRBV12-5 to TRBJ1-5; the D gene is possibly TRBD1 (5 bases). The CDR3 is 16 amino acids. The ends were cut back, 2 bases at V and 5 bases at J, with 16 bases in the middle. Germline V lookup: CDR1 LGHNT, CDR2 FRNRAP. CDR3 coding DNA: TGTGCTAGTGGTTTGTGGGCCGGGACTGTTGATCAGCCCCAGCATTTT. Protein product: CASGLWAGTVDQPQHF.